The 21 T cell receptor beta chains listed next were all sequenced from one sample in a study of shared clonotypes between healthy human individuals. CD45RO negativity and positive selection for CCR7 defined naive CD8 cells, a population that excluded terminally differentiated effector memory CD45RA+ cells. The data were produced by immunoSEQ multiplex PCR, yet TCRdb's version contains in-frame clones alone and is incomplete. The data contain about 590,000 clones, nearly 97% of them seen just once; the ten biggest clones take up 0.11%. The source material was naive CD8+ T cells sorted from blood. These receptor sequences come from a woman in her 30s in good health.

This chain joins TRBV10-1 and TRBJ2-3; the D is unclear. The germline V gene encodes CDR1 WNHNN and CDR2 SYGVQD (reference sequence). The CDR3 is 16 residues long. V lost 2 bases to trimming and J lost 2 bases, with 14 bases between them. CDR3 amino acids: CASSESAAVVTDTQYF. Here the CDR3 DNA reads TGCGCCAGCAGTGAGAGTGCGGCAGTGGTCACAGATACGCAGTATTTT.

Written as DNA, the CDR3 is TGTGCCAGTCGCAGCAGGGACACCTACGAGCAGTACTTC. This translates into CASRSRDTYEQYF. The chain links TRBV19 to TRBJ2-7; a weak D match, TRBD1 (6 bases). Trimming removed 8 bases from V and 2 bases from J, with 13 bases in between. Germline V CDR1 and CDR2: LNHDA, SQIVND (reference sequence). CDR3 length: 13 residues.

V and J are TRBV28 and TRBJ1-2; TRBD1 is a possible D gene (6 bases). Germline V gene data show CDR1 as MDHEN and CDR2 as SYDVKM. The CDR3 consists of 16 residues. With 2 bases removed from V and 2 bases from J, the gap between germline ends came to 15 bases. The CDR3 loop reads CASSLHYSRGNYGYTF. The CDR3 bases are TGTGCCAGCAGTTTACACTACAGTAGGGGGAACTATGGCTACACCTTC.

The V call is TRBV29-1, the J call TRBJ2-1; possible D gene TRBD2, 6 bases. Germline CDR1 and CDR2: SQVTM and ANQGSEA. The CDR3 covers 14 residues. The V gene lost 6 bases and the J gene lost 1 base, with 13 bases spanning the gap. The CDR3 DNA sequence: TGCAGCGTGACGGGGGTCGGATCCTACAATGAGCAGTTCTTC. Protein sequence: CSVTGVGSYNEQFF.

The chain is built from TRBV27 and TRBJ1-5; 7 nucleotides align to TRBD1. CDR1 MNHEY and CDR2 SMNVEV come from the germline V gene (reference sequence). The J segment lost 7 bases and the V segment lost 0 bases, leaving 6 bases of the junction unmatched. The CDR3 has 15 residues. The CDR3 sequence is CASSLSWGGGQPQHF. Written as DNA, the CDR3 is TGTGCCAGCAGTTTATCGTGGGGAGGGGGCCAGCCCCAGCATTTT.

About this clone: In the same sample, other DNA sequences code for this CDR3. The chain is built from TRBV6-5 and TRBJ2-7; 10 positions match TRBD1. CDR3 size: 14 residues. J gave up 4 bases and V 5 bases, and 5 bases lay outside the gene matches. CDR1 and CDR2 (germline): MNHEY, SVGAGI. This chain's CDR3 is CASSPRDRGYEQYF. CDR3 coding DNA: TGTGCCAGCAGTCCAAGGGACAGGGGTTACGAGCAGTACTTC.

The chain employs TRBV27 and TRBJ2-5; weak D call: TRBD1 (6 bases). Germline CDR1 reads MNHEY; CDR2 reads SMNVEV (reference sequence). V was cut by 3 bases and J by 5 bases, with 13 bases left in between. This CDR3 spans 14 amino acids. CDR3 sequence reads: CASSFNQGRETQYF. In DNA form, the CDR3 reads TGTGCCAGCAGTTTCAATCAGGGGCGGGAGACCCAGTACTTC.

The gene calls are TRBV15 and TRBJ1-5; D is undetermined. The germline CDR1 and CDR2 sequences are LNHNV and YYDKDF (reference sequence). The CDR3 has 17 residues. V lost 4 bases and J 11 bases, leaving 27 bases between the germline ends. CDR3 coding DNA: TGTGCCACCAGCACCGGAAGTACAGTGATCCACCCCGGGTCCCAGCATTTT. The encoded protein is CATSTGSTVIHPGSQHF.

This clone was seen a single time. The rearrangement uses TRBV27 and TRBJ2-5, with D possibly called TRBD1 or TRBD2 (5 bases each). The J call is uncertain, as TRBJ2-7 better fits the DNA end. This CDR3 contains 16 residues. Germline CDR1 is MNHEY and CDR2 is SMNVEV (reference sequence). The CDR3: CASGLGPTEGSYEQYF. Here the CDR3 DNA reads TGTGCCAGCGGTCTTGGCCCGACAGAGGGGTCCTACGAGCAGTACTTC.

This sequence joins TRBV20-1 and TRBJ1-3, with D hard to call. V was clipped by 6 bases and J by 1 base, with 4 bases between them. CDR1 is DFQATT and CDR2 is SNEGSKA in the germline V gene (reference sequence). The CDR3 spans 11 residues. The CDR3 is CSAQSGNTIYF. As DNA, the CDR3 is TGCAGTGCCCAATCTGGAAACACCATATATTTT.

The rearrangement joins TRBV15 to TRBJ2-5; 9 bases match TRBD2. The CDR3 runs to 18 residues. Germline CDR1 is LNHNV and CDR2 is YYDKDF (reference sequence). V gave up 1 base and J gave up 2 bases; unmatched junction bases: 11. The CDR3: CATSRAPGLANTQETQYF. The CDR3 nucleotides read TGTGCCACCAGCAGAGCGCCGGGACTAGCTAACACTCAAGAGACCCAGTACTTC.

The chain is built from TRBV5-4 and TRBJ1-4; TRBD1 matches at 7 bases. The CDR3 loop spans 14 amino acids. The trim removed 0 bases at V and 8 bases at J, leaving 4 bases unmatched. Per germline, CDR1 SGHNT and CDR2 YYREEE (reference sequence). CDR3 loop: CASSLGSGGEKLFF. In DNA, the CDR3 is TGTGCCAGCAGCTTGGGGTCAGGGGGAGAAAAACTGTTTTTT. Filled out from reference TRBV5-4 and TRBJ1-4, the complete variable domain reads ETGVTQSPTHLIKTRGQQVTLRCSSQSGHNTVSWYQQALGQGPQFIFQYYREEENGRGNFPPRFSGLQFPNYSSELNVNALELDDSALYLCASSLGSGGEKLFFGSGTQLSVL.

This chain joins TRBV7-9 and TRBJ2-1; D not certain. V lost 3 bases and J 2 bases, leaving 17 bases between the germline ends. The CDR3 spans 17 residues. The germline gives CDR1 SEHNR, CDR2 FQNEAQ (reference sequence). DNA for the CDR3: TGTGCCAGCAGCTTCCCAACCGACTTGCTAACCTACAATGAGCAGTTCTTC. It specifies CASSFPTDLLTYNEQFF.

This clone has just a few counts. The J gene is TRBJ2-2, the V gene TRBV27, with D possibly TRBD2 on 6 matching bases. The germline CDR1 and CDR2 sequences are MNHEY and SMNVEV (reference sequence). Trimming stripped 5 bases from V and 5 bases from J, with 18 bases between. This CDR3 is built from 16 residues. The CDR3 region has the DNA TGTGCCAGCAGTGCGCTGGCGGGATACAATACCGGGGAGCTGTTTTTT. This sequence encodes CASSALAGYNTGELFF.

The chain is built from TRBV27 and TRBJ1-2, with 8 bases fitting TRBD1. Germline-derived CDR1 and CDR2 are MNHEY and SMNVEV (reference sequence). V lost 10 bases and J lost 6; bases outside the gene matches: 10. This CDR3 is 13 amino acids long. CDR3: CATKETGADGYTF. The CDR3 DNA reads as TGTGCCACCAAGGAGACAGGGGCCGATGGCTACACCTTC.

This chain connects TRBV28 to TRBJ1-3; the D is unclear. This CDR3 is 14 amino acids long. Trimming stripped 1 base from V and 6 bases from J, with 10 bases between. Germline V gene sequence: CDR1 MDHEN, CDR2 SYDVKM. CDR3 nucleotides: TGTGCCAGCAGTTTATCGGCGCTAGAAAACACCATATATTTT. It specifies CASSLSALENTIYF.

The chain carries TRBV12-5 and TRBJ2-3, with TRBD1 as a possible D gene (6 bases). CDR1 LGHNT and CDR2 FRNRAP come from the germline V gene. The length of the CDR3 is 14 residues. V dropped 1 base and J dropped 8 bases, with 13 bases sitting between them. The chain's CDR3 is CASGLGQKGGTQYF. CDR3 nucleotides: TGTGCTAGTGGTTTGGGACAGAAAGGGGGTACGCAGTATTTT.

The chain links TRBV28 to TRBJ2-2; 7 bases are a match to TRBD1. The V and J ends lost 3 bases and 1 base, in that order; junction bases with no gene match: 17. This CDR3 comprises 20 residues. Germline V lookup: CDR1 MDHEN, CDR2 SYDVKM. As DNA, the CDR3 is TGTGCCAGCAGTTTCCCCACTCCCCCTTGGACAGGAGAGAACACCGGGGAGCTGTTTTTT. Amino acid sequence: CASSFPTPPWTGENTGELFF.

CDR3 in DNA: TGTGCCAGCAGTTACATACTAGCGTCCTACAATGAGCAGTTCTTC. This codes for CASSYILASYNEQFF. The chain has TRBV6-5 and TRBJ2-1; 7 bases align to TRBD2. The germline CDR1 and CDR2 sequences are MNHEY and SVGAGI. Trimming removed 2 bases from V and 1 base from J; junction bases left unmatched: 2. CDR3 length equals 15 residues.

V and J are TRBV20-1 and TRBJ2-1; D call uncertain. The V gene's germline CDR1 is DFQATT and CDR2 SNEGSKA (reference sequence). CDR3 size: 9 residues. Trimming pared 8 bases from V and 8 bases from J, leaving 7 bases between. The CDR3 sequence is CSTQDEQFF. The CDR3 DNA sequence: TGCAGTACCCAGGATGAGCAGTTCTTC.

This clone has a single count. V and J are TRBV19 and TRBJ2-3, with D unclear. This CDR3 spans 14 amino acids. Germline V lookup: CDR1 LNHDA, CDR2 SQIVND (reference sequence). V lost 3 bases and J 4 bases, leaving 11 bases between the germline ends. The CDR3 here is CASSIPPPADTQYF. CDR3 bases: TGTGCCAGTAGTATTCCCCCCCCAGCAGATACGCAGTATTTT.